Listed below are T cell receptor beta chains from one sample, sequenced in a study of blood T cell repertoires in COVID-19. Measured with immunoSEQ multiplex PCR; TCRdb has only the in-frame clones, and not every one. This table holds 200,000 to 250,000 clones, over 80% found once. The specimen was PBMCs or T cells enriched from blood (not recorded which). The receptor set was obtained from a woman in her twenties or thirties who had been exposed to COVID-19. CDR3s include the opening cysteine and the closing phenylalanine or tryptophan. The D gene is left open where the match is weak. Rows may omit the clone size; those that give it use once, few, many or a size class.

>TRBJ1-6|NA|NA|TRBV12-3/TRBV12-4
CASSLETESPLHF
TGTGCCAGCAGTTTAGAAACAGAATCACCCCTCCACTTT
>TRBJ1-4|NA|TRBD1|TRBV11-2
CASSLSRDRYIEKLFF
TGTGCCAGCAGCTTATCCCGGGACAGGTACATTGAAAAACTGTTTTTT
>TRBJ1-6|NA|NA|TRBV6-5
CASSYSGGSGSPLHF
TGTGCCAGCAGTTACTCGGGGGGATCGGGGTCACCCCTCCACTTT
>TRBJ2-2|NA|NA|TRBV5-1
CASSLGGSETGELFF
TGCGCCAGCAGCTTGGGTGGGAGCGAAACCGGGGAGCTGTTTTTT
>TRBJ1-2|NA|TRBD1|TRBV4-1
CASSHPQGAVYGYTF
TGCGCCAGCAGCCACCCACAGGGGGCTGTCTATGGCTACACCTTC
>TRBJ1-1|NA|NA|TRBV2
CASSPLAVAFPNTEAFF
TGTGCCAGCAGTCCCTTAGCAGTCGCCTTTCCGAACACTGAAGCTTTCTTT
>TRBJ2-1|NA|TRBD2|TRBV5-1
CASKGLAGGREQFF
TGCGCCAGCAAGGGACTAGCGGGAGGTCGGGAGCAGTTCTTC
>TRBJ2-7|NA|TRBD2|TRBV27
CASSRETSAYEQYF
TGTGCCAGCAGTCGGGAGACTAGCGCTTACGAGCAGTACTTC
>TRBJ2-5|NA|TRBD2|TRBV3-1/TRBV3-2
CASSLIGETGTSEQETQYF
TGTGCCAGCAGCCTTATAGGGGAGACCGGGACTAGCGAGCAAGAGACCCAGTACTTC
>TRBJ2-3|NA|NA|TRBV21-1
CASSGLLAGGPPDTQYF
TGTGCCAGCAGCGGCCTGTTAGCGGGAGGGCCCCCAGATACGCAGTATTTT
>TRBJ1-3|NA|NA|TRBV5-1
CASSLTGSPSGNTIYF
TGCGCCAGCAGCTTGACAGGGAGCCCCTCTGGAAACACCATATATTTT
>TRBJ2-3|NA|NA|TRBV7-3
CASSLYGGTSTDTQYF
TGTGCCAGCAGCTTATATGGGGGGACTAGCACAGATACGCAGTATTTT
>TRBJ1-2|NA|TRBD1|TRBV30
CAWSRDRGPYGYTF
TGTGCCTGGAGTAGGGACAGGGGACCCTATGGCTACACCTTC
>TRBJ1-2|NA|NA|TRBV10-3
CAISESGRGAGGYTF
TGTGCCATCAGTGAGTCTGGGAGGGGCGCAGGTGGCTACACCTTC
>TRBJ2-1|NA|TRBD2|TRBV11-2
CASSLDTAGGGRFF
TGTGCCAGCAGCTTAGATACAGCGGGAGGGGGGCGGTTCTTC
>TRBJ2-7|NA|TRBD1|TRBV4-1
CASRRNLGQGETYEQYF
TGCGCCAGCAGACGTAACTTAGGACAGGGAGAAACCTACGAGCAGTACTTC
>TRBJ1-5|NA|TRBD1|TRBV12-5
CASGKRRDSAQPQHF
TGTGCTAGTGGCAAAAGGCGGGACAGCGCCCAGCCCCAGCATTTT
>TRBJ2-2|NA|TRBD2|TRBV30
CAGGLAGVRTGELFF
TGTGCCGGAGGACTAGCGGGAGTTCGGACCGGGGAGCTGTTTTTT
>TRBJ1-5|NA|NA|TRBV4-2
CASSQADIGNQPQHF
TGTGCCAGCAGCCAAGCGGACATCGGCAATCAGCCCCAGCATTTT
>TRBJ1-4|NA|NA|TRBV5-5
CASSAGTTTNEKLFF
TGTGCCAGCAGCGCGGGGACGACAACTAATGAAAAACTGTTTTTT
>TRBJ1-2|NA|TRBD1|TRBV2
CASSGGQGDNYGYTF
TGTGCCAGCAGTGGAGGACAGGGGGATAACTATGGCTACACCTTC
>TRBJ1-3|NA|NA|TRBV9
CASSGIRDSGNTIYF
TGTGCCAGCAGCGGTATCCGGGACTCTGGAAACACCATATATTTT
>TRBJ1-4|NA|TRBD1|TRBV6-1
CASSEGGQVYEKLFF
TGTGCCAGCAGTGAAGGAGGACAGGTCTATGAAAAACTGTTTTTT
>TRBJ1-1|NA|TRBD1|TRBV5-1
CASSLGQGAGEAFF
TGCGCCAGCAGTTTGGGACAGGGGGCCGGTGAAGCTTTCTTT
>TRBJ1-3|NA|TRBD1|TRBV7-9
CASRGQGGSGNTIYF
TGTGCCAGCAGGGGACAGGGTGGATCTGGAAACACCATATATTTT
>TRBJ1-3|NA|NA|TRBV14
CASSQDLSGNTIYF
TGTGCCAGCAGCCAAGACCTCTCTGGAAACACCATATATTTT
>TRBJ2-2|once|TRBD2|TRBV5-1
CASSSGTAGKTGELFF
TGCGCCAGCAGCAGCGGGACCGCCGGGAAGACCGGGGAGCTGTTTTTT
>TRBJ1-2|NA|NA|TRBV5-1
CASSLSGRSNYGYTF
TGCGCCAGCAGCTTGAGCGGACGGAGTAACTATGGCTACACCTTC
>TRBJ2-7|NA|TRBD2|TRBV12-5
CASGLVLGREASSYEQYF
TGTGCTAGTGGTTTGGTACTGGGGCGGGAGGCCAGCTCCTACGAGCAGTACTTC
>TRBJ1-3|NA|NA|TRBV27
CASSLSFVSGNTIYF
TGTGCCAGCAGTTTATCGTTCGTTTCTGGAAACACCATATATTTT
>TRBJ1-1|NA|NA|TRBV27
CASSLSGGVAFF
TGTGCCAGCAGTTTATCAGGGGGGGTAGCTTTCTTT
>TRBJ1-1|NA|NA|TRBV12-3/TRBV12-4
CASSHTLNTEAFF
TGTGCCAGCAGTCATACATTGAACACTGAAGCTTTCTTT
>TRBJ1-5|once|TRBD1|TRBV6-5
CASRGTENQPQHF
TGTGCCAGCAGGGGGACAGAGAATCAGCCCCAGCATTTT
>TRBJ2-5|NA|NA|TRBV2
CASSVGAVLQETQYF
TGTGCCAGCAGTGTGGGGGCGGTTCTCCAAGAGACCCAGTACTTC
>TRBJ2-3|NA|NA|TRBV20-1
CSASAGYTQYF
TGCAGTGCTAGTGCCGGGTATACGCAGTATTTT
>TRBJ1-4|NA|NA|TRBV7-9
CASSGSATNEKLFF
TGTGCCAGCAGCGGCTCTGCAACTAATGAAAAACTGTTTTTT
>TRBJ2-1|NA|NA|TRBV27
CASSFGRLSYNEQFF
TGTGCCAGCAGTTTTGGGCGTCTCTCCTACAATGAGCAGTTCTTC
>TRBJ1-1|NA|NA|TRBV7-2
CASSFVALTEAFF
TGTGCCAGCAGCTTTGTGGCCTTGACTGAAGCTTTCTTT
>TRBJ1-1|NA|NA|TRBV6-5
CASSYSDSRDFF
TGTGCCAGCAGTTACTCAGACAGCCGAGATTTCTTT
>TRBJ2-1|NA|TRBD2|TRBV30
CAWSAGTSGQQFF
TGTGCCTGGAGTGCTGGGACTAGCGGACAGCAGTTCTTC
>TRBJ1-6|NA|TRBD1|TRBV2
CASSEGFFQGANNSPLHF
TGTGCCAGCAGTGAAGGGTTCTTCCAGGGGGCAAATAATTCACCCCTCCACTTT
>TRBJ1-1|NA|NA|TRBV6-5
CASKQAYTEAFF
TGTGCCAGCAAGCAAGCATACACTGAAGCTTTCTTT
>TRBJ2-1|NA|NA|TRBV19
CATGIYEQFF
TGTGCCACCGGTATATATGAGCAGTTCTTC
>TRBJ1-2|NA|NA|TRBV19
CASSVDSFYGYTF
TGTGCCAGTAGTGTGGACAGTTTTTATGGCTACACCTTC
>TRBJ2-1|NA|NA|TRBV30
CARRRASSNNEQFF
TGTGCCAGACGTAGGGCTAGCAGTAACAATGAGCAGTTCTTC
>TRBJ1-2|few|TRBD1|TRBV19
CASSGVTGRSSGYTF
TGTGCCAGTAGTGGAGTGACAGGGAGGTCGAGTGGCTACACCTTC
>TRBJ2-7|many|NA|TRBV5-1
CASSLEQGTSYEQYF
TGCGCCAGCAGCTTGGAGCAGGGAACCTCCTACGAGCAGTACTTC
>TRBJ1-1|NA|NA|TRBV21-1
CASSNGTDNTEAFF
TGTGCCAGCAGCAACGGGACAGACAACACTGAAGCTTTCTTT
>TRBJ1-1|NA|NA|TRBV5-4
CASSLWPFAEAFF
TGTGCCAGCAGCTTGTGGCCTTTCGCTGAAGCTTTCTTT
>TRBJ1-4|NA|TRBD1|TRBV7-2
CASSFGTGDEKLFF
TGTGCCAGCAGCTTCGGGACAGGGGACGAAAAACTGTTTTTT
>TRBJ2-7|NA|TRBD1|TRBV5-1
CASSSGQGGEQYF
TGCGCCAGCAGCTCGGGACAGGGTGGCGAGCAGTACTTC
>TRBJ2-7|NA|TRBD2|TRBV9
CASSVSSGSYEQYF
TGTGCCAGCAGCGTCAGTAGCGGGAGCTACGAGCAGTACTTC
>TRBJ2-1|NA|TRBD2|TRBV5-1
CASSFVSGRSYNEQFF
TGCGCCAGCAGCTTTGTCAGCGGGAGGTCCTACAATGAGCAGTTCTTC